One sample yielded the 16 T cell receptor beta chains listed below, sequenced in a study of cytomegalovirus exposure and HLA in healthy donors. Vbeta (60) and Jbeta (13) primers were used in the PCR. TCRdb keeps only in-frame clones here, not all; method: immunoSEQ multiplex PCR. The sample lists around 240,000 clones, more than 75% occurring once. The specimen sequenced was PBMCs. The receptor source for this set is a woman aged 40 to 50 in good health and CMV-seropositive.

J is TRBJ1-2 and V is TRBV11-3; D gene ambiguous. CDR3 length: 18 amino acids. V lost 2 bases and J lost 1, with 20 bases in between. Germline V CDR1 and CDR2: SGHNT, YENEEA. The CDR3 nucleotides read TGTGCCAGCAGCTTAATATCGATTTGGAGATTCTTTAACTATGGCTACACCTTC. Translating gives CASSLISIWRFFNYGYTF.

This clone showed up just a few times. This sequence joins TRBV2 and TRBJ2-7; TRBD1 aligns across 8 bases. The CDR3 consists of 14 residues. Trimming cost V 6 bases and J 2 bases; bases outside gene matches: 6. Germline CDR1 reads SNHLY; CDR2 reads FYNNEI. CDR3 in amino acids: CASRDREPPYEQYF. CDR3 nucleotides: TGTGCCAGCAGGGACAGGGAGCCTCCCTACGAGCAGTACTTC.

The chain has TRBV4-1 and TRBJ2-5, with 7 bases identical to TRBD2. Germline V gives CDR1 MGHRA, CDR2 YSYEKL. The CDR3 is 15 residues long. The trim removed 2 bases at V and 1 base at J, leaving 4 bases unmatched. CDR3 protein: CASSQLSGPQETQYF. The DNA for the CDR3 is TGCGCCAGCAGCCAACTTAGCGGGCCCCAAGAGACCCAGTACTTC.

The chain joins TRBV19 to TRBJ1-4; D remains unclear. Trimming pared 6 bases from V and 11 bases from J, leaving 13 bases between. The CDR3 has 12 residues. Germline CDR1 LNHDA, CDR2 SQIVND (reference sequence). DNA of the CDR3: TGTGCCAGTAGATCGGGGTCCGGGAAACTGTTTTTT. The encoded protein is CASRSGSGKLFF.

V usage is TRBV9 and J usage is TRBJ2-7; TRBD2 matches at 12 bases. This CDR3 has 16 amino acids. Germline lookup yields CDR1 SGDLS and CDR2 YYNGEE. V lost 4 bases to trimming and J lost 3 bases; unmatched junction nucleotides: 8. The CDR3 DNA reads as TGTGCCAGCAGCCTAACGACTAGCGGGGGCATCTACGAGCAGTACTTC. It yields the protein CASSLTTSGGIYEQYF.

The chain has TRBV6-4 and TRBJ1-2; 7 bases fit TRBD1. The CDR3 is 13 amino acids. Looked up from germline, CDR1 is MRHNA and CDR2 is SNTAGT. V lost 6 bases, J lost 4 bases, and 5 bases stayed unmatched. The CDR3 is CASSAGQLYGYTF. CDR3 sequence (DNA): TGTGCCAGCAGCGCGGGACAGCTCTATGGCTACACCTTC.

CDR3 bases: TGTGCCAGCAGTGACTCGGGACAGGGGGCTTCACCCCTCCACTTT. It yields the protein CASSDSGQGASPLHF. The chain joins TRBV6-4 to TRBJ1-6; 12 bases line up with TRBD1. The V gene's germline CDR1 is MRHNA and CDR2 SNTAGT. With 0 bases clipped from V and 9 bases from J, the junction kept 0 bases outside the gene matches. CDR3 length: 15 amino acids.

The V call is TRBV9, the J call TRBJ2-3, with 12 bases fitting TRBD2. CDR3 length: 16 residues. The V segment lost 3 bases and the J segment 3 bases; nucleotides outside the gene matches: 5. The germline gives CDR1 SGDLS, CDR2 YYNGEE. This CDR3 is CASSASGGAVTDTQYF. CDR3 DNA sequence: TGTGCCAGCAGCGCTAGCGGGGGGGCGGTGACAGATACGCAGTATTTT.

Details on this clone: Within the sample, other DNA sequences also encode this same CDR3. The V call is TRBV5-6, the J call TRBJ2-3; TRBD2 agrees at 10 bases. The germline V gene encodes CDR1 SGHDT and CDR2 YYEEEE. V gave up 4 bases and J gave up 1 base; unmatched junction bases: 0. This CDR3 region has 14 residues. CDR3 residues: CASSLAGGTDTQYF. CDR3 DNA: TGTGCCAGCAGCCTAGCGGGGGGCACAGATACGCAGTATTTT.

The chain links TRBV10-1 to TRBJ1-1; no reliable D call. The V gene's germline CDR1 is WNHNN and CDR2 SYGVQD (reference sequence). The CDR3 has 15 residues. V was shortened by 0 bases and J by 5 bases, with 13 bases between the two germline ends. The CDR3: CASSESGSGWTEAFF. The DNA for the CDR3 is TGCGCCAGCAGTGAGTCGGGGAGCGGGTGGACTGAAGCTTTCTTT.

CDR3 bases: TGTGCCAGCAGTGACCTCGGACTAGCGGGAGTAAATGAGCAGTTCTTC. It is translated as CASSDLGLAGVNEQFF. This chain joins TRBV6-4 and TRBJ2-1; 13 bases line up with TRBD2. The junction had 5 bases not matched to a gene; V was cut back by 2 bases and J by 7 bases. CDR1 and CDR2 from the germline V gene are MRHNA and SNTAGT. There are 16 residues in the CDR3.

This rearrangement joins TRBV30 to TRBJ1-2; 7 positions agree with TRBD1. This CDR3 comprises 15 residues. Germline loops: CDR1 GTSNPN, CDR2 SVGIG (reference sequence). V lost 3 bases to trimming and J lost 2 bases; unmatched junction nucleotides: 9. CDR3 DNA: TGTGCCTGGAGGAGGGACAGCGCCGGGAACTATGGCTACACCTTC. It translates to CAWRRDSAGNYGYTF.

The CDR3 DNA reads as TGTGCCAGCAGCCCCCCTAGCGGGGCTAGCACAGATACGCAGTATTTT. Amino acid sequence: CASSPPSGASTDTQYF. V usage is TRBV9 and J usage is TRBJ2-3, with 9 positions matching TRBD2. CDR3 length: 16 amino acids. Germline CDR1 is SGDLS and CDR2 is YYNGEE. V dropped 4 bases and J dropped 0; count of bases not matched to a gene: 6.

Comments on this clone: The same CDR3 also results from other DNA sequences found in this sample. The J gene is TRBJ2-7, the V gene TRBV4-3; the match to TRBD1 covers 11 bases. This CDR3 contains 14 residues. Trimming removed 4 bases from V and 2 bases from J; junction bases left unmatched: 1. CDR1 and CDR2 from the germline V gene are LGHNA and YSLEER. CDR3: CASSPGQGAYEQYF. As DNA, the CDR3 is TGCGCCAGCAGCCCGGGACAGGGGGCCTACGAGCAGTACTTC.

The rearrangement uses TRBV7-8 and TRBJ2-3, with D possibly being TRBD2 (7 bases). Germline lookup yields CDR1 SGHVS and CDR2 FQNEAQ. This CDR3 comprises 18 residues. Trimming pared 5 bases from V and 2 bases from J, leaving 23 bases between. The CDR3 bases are TGTGCCAGCAGCCCCGCTAGGGGGGGGACTCCTTACACAGATACGCAGTATTTT. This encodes CASSPARGGTPYTDTQYF.

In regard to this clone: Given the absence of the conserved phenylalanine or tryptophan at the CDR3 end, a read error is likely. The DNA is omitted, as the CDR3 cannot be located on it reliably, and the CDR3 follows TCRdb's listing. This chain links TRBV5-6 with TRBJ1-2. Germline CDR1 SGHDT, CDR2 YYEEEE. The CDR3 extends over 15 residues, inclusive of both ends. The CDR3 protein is CASSTRGRPHYGYIS.